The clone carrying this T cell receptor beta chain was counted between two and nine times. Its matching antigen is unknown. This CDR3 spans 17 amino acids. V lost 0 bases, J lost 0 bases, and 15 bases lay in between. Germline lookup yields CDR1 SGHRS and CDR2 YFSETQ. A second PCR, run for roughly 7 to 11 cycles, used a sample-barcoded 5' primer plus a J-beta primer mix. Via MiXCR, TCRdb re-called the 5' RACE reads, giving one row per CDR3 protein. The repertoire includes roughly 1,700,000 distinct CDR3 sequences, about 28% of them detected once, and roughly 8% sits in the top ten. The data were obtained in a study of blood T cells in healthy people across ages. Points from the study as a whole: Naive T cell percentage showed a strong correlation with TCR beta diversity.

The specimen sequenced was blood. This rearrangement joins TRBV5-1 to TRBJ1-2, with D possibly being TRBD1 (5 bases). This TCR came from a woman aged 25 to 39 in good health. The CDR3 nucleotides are TGCGCCAGCAGCTTGGGGGTACCGGGACGGGCTAACTATGGCTACACCTTC. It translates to CASSLGVPGRANYGYTF.